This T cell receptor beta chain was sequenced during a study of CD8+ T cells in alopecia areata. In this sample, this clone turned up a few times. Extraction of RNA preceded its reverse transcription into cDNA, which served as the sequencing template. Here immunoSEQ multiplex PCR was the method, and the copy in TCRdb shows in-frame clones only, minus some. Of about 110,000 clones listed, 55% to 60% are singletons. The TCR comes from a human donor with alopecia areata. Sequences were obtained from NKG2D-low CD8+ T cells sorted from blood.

Here the CDR3 reads CASSHGQTYEQYF. In DNA, the CDR3 is TGTGCCAGCAGCCATGGACAGACCTACGAGCAGTACTTC. The chain joins TRBV27 to TRBJ2-7; TRBD1 might be the D (6 bases). Germline CDR1 is MNHEY and CDR2 is SMNVEV (reference sequence). The CDR3 contains 13 residues. Trimming pared 6 bases from V and 2 bases from J, leaving 11 bases between.